The clone carrying this TCR beta chain was picked up many times. This sample stems from a study of CD4 and CD8 cells across lung adenocarcinoma regions. V dropped 0 bases and J dropped 8; count of bases not matched to a gene: 6. This CDR3 region has 14 residues. CDR1 and CDR2 (germline): MNHEY, SVGEGT. MiXCR, applied by TCRdb to the PCR reads, yields one record per CDR3 protein. The table lists about 9,000 distinct CDR3 sequences, approximately 48% of them singletons, with approximately 16% in the top ten. Donors had localized lung adenocarcinoma, a non-small cell lung cancer. This clonotype was sampled from a female donor with lung adenocarcinoma. The CD4 and CD8 labels of this study may be unreliable. V and J are TRBV6-2 or TRBV6-3 and TRBJ1-2; 7 nucleotides align to TRBD1. The sequenced material came from CD4+ T cells from the margin of a lung tumor. The CDR3 DNA sequence: TGTGCCAGCAGTTACTCCGAGGGGGCTCGAGGCTACACCTTC. Translating gives CASSYSEGARGYTF.